This T cell receptor beta chain was captured by sequencing in a study of glioma-infiltrating T cells. Germline V gene sequence: CDR1 KGHDR, CDR2 SFDVKD. The CDR3 contains 15 residues. Turning to this clonotype: The germline gene is not matched at one end of the junction; a read error may be the cause.

Amplification of TCR alpha and beta CDR3 regions from RNA used iRepertoire nested multiplex PCR. TCRdb re-derived calls from the multiplex PCR reads in MiXCR, one entry per CDR3 protein. Seen here are under 150,000 distinct CDR3 sequences, roughly two fifths observed once, and the top ten hold more than 15%. Sequencing was done on a sample of glioma tissue, nonneoplastic brain tissue, or PBMCs (not recorded which). This sequence was found in a human donor with low-grade glioma or glioblastoma, undergoing nonglioma brain surgery, or in good health (not recorded which). J is TRBJ2-7 and V is TRBV24-1; TRBD2 matches at 13 bases. This CDR3 is CPTSETSGGTYEQYF. The DNA of the CDR3 is TGTCCCACCAGCGAGACTAGCGGGGGGACCTACGAGCAGTACTTC.